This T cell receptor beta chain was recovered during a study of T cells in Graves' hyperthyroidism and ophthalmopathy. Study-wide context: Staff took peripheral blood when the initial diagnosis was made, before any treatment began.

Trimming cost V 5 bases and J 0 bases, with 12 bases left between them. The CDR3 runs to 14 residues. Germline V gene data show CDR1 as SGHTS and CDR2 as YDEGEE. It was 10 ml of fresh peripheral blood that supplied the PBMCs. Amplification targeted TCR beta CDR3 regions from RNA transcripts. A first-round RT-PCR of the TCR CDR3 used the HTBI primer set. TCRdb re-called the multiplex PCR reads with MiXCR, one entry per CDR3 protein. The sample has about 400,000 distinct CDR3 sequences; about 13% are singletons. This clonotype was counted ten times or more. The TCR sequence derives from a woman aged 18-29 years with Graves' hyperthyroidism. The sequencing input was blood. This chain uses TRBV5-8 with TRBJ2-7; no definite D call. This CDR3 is CASSLGPASYEQYF. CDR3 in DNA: TGTGCCAGCAGTCTCGGACCCGCCTCCTACGAGCAGTACTTC. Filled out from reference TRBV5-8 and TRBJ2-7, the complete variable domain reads EAGVTQSPTHLIKTRGQQATLRCSPISGHTSVYWYQQALGLGLQFLLWYDEGEERNRGNFPPRFSGRQFPNYSSELNVNALELEDSALYLCASSLGPASYEQYFGPGTRLTVT.